The table lists the clone carrying this T cell receptor beta chain with a count of one. The sample contains more than one DNA sequence encoding this CDR3. This entry comes from a study of control samples from healthy donors and cancer patients. The assay was immunoSEQ multiplex PCR, and TCRdb's table has in-frame clones only and misses some. The table includes over 150,000 clones, about 94% detected once. V lost 0 bases, J lost 7 bases, and 4 bases stayed unmatched. The CDR3 is made up of 14 amino acids. Germline CDR1 is SGHRS and CDR2 is YFSETQ. The TCR sequence derives from a man in his fifties or sixties with colorectal cancer. The chain recombines TRBV5-1 with TRBJ1-5; 7 nucleotides agree with TRBD1. Sequencing was performed on PBMCs. CDR3 in amino acids: CASSLGQGGQPQHF. CDR3 bases: TGCGCCAGCAGCTTGGGACAGGGAGGACAGCCCCAGCATTTT.